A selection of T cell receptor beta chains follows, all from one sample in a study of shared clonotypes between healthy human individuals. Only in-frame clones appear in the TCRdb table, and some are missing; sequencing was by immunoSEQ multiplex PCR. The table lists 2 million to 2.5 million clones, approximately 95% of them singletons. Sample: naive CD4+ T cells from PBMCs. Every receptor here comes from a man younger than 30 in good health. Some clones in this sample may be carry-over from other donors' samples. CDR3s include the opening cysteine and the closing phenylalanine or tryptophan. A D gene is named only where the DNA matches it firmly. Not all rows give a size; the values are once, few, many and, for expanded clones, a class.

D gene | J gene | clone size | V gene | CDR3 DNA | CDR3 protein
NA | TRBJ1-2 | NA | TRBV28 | TGTGCCAGCAGTCAGACGACACTTTCTAACTATGGCTACACCTTC | CASSQTTLSNYGYTF
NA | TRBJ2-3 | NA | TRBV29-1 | TGCAGCGTTGAGGTTCGGACCCGCGCTATAGATACGCAGTATTTT | CSVEVRTRAIDTQYF
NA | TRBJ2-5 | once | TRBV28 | TGTGCCAGCAGTTCGGACCGACCGGAGACCCAGTACTTC | CASSSDRPETQYF
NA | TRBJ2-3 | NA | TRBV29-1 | TGCAGCGTTGGAGGACGCACAGATACGCAGTATTTT | CSVGGRTDTQYF
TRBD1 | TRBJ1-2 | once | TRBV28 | TGTGCCAGCAGTTTTCGAGGGGGCGATGGCTACACCTTC | CASSFRGGDGYTF
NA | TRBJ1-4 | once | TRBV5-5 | TGTGCCAGCAGCTTGGACGATAATGAAAAACTGTTTTTT | CASSLDDNEKLFF
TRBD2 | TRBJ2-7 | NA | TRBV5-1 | TGCGCCAGCAGCTTAACCGGGACTAGCGGCTACGAGCAGTACTTC | CASSLTGTSGYEQYF
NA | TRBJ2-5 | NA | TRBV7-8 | TGTGCCAGCAGCTTACTCGTGGGGGCTGAAAAAGAGACCCAGTACTTC | CASSLLVGAEKETQYF
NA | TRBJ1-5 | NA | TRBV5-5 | TGTGCCAGCAGCTGGATGGGGGATAATCAGCCCCAGCATTTT | CASSWMGDNQPQHF
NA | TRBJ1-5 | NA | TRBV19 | TGTGCCAGTTGGTCATGGGGTAGCAATCAGCCCCAGCATTTT | CASWSWGSNQPQHF
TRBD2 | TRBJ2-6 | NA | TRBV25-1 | TGTGCCACCTCGGGGGGGCCTAGCTCTGGGGCCAACGTCCTGACTTTC | CATSGGPSSGANVLTF
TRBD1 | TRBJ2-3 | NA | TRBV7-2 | TGTGCCAGCAGCTTGACAGGGAGAGGAGATACGCAGTATTTT | CASSLTGRGDTQYF
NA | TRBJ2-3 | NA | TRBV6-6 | TGTGCCAGCAGTAGGGGGGGAGATACGCAGTATTTT | CASSRGGDTQYF
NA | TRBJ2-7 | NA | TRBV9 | TGTGCCAGCAGCAGACCCCTTCCTTGGACGGACACCTACGAGCAGTACTTC | CASSRPLPWTDTYEQYF
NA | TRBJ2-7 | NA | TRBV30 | TGTGCCTGGAGGGACAGCTCCTACGAGCAGTACTTC | CAWRDSSYEQYF
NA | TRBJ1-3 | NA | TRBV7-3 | TGTGCCAGCAGCTTATACGGCAACTCTGGAAACACCATATATTTT | CASSLYGNSGNTIYF
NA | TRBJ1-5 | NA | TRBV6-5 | TGTGCCAGCAGTTACCAGGGTGGCCAGCCCCAGCATTTT | CASSYQGGQPQHF
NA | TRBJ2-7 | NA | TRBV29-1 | TGCAGCGCACAGATATTAACAGGGAACGAGCAGTACTTC | CSAQILTGNEQYF
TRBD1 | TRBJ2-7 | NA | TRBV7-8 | TGTGCCAGCAGCCCCCGCCGGGACAGGGGGCGCAGGGAGCAGTACTTC | CASSPRRDRGRREQYF
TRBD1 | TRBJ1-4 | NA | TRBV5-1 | TGCGCCAGCAGCTCGGCACCGGGACAGGTGAATGAAAAACTGTTTTTT | CASSSAPGQVNEKLFF
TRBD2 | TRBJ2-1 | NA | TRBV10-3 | TGTGCCATCAGTGAGTCGATCCTAGCGGGGCTCGATGAGCAGTTCTTC | CAISESILAGLDEQFF
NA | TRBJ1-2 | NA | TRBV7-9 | TGTGCCAGCAGCTTAGGGGCGGCCCGGCAGGGGCTCTATGGCTACACCTTC | CASSLGAARQGLYGYTF
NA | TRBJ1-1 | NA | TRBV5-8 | TGTGCCAGCAGCTGGGCAGGGGCAAGTACTGAAGCTTTCTTT | CASSWAGASTEAFF
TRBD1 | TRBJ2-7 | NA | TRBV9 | TGTGCCAGCAGCCAAACAGGGGTCTCCTACGAGCAGTACTTC | CASSQTGVSYEQYF
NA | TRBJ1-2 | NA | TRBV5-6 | TGTGCCAGCAGCTTGGCCGTGACACTCTATGGCTACACCTTC | CASSLAVTLYGYTF
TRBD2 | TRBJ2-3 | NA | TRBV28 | TGTGCCAGCAGTTTAGTGGCGGGAGGGCCCCCAGATACGCAGTATTTT | CASSLVAGGPPDTQYF
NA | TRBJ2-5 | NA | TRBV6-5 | TGTGCCAGCAGTTCGCAGGGTCTTTCTAAAGAGACCCAGTACTTC | CASSSQGLSKETQYF
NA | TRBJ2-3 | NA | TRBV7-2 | TGTGCCAGCAGCTCCCGGCTACTAGTTGGAGATACGCAGTATTTT | CASSSRLLVGDTQYF
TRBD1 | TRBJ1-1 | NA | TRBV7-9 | TGTGCCAGCAGCTTAACGTCCGGGACAGGGGGCATGAACACTGAAGCTTTCTTT | CASSLTSGTGGMNTEAFF
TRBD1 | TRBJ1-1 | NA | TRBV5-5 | TGTGCCAGCAGCTTGAGGACAGGGCTGAACACTGAAGCTTTCTTT | CASSLRTGLNTEAFF
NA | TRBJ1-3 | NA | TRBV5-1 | TGCGCCAGCAGTCTTGGAGGGGACGGAAACACCATATATTTT | CASSLGGDGNTIYF
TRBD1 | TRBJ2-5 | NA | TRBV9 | TGTGCCAGCAGCGTAGGACAGGGGATAGGAGAGACCCAGTACTTC | CASSVGQGIGETQYF
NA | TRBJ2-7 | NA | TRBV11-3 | TGTGCCAGCAGCTTGACTAGGTTGAACGAGCAGTACTTC | CASSLTRLNEQYF
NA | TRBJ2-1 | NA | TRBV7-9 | TGTGCCAGCAGCTTAAATCCAAGCAATGAGCAGTTCTTC | CASSLNPSNEQFF
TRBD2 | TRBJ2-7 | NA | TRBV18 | TGTGCCAGCTCACCATGGGGGAGGGAAGACGAGCAGTACTTC | CASSPWGREDEQYF
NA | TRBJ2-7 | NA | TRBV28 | TGTGCCAGCAGTTTAACCGCCTACGAGCAGTACTTC | CASSLTAYEQYF
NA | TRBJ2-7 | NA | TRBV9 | TGTGCCAGCAGCGTAGGGGACATCTCCTACGAGCAGTACTTC | CASSVGDISYEQYF
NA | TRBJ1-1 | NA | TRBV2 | TGTGCCAGCAATAGGGGGGAGGCGGCCACTGAAGCTTTCTTT | CASNRGEAATEAFF